Listed below are T cell receptor beta chains from one sample, sequenced in a study of T-cell memory formation after mild COVID-19. TCRdb itself ran the 5' RACE reads through MiXCR, one entry per CDR3 protein. Among about 200,000 distinct CDR3 sequences listed, more than 8% were seen once. The sequencing input was PBMCs or a T cell subset sorted from them (not recorded which). The receptors shown here come from a man between 18 and 29 years old who had mild COVID-19 (a few samples of this study predate the infection). Cell type and time point are not known. Both conserved end residues are part of each CDR3. A D gene is named only where the DNA matches it firmly. The size field is filled for only some rows; it gives once, few, many or a size class.

abundance: .; d_gene: .; j_gene: TRBJ2-3; v_gene: TRBV12-3/TRBV12-4; CDR3aa: CASSFSGNTDTQYF; CDR3nt: TGTGCCAGCAGTTTCTCAGGGAACACAGATACGCAGTATTTT
abundance: many; d_gene: .; j_gene: TRBJ2-5; v_gene: TRBV7-9; CDR3aa: CASSLNTVQETQYF; CDR3nt: TGTGCCAGCAGCTTAAATACAGTTCAAGAGACCCAGTACTTC
abundance: .; d_gene: TRBD2; j_gene: TRBJ2-6; v_gene: TRBV4-2; CDR3aa: CASSLNGAGVSSGANVLTF; CDR3nt: TGTGCCAGCAGCCTTAACGGTGCGGGGGTGAGCTCTGGGGCCAACGTCCTGACTTTC
abundance: .; d_gene: .; j_gene: TRBJ2-1; v_gene: TRBV5-1; CDR3aa: CASSLRGRLSGEQFF; CDR3nt: TGCGCCAGCAGCTTGCGGGGGCGTTTAAGCGGTGAGCAGTTCTTC
abundance: .; d_gene: .; j_gene: TRBJ2-7; v_gene: TRBV29-1; CDR3aa: CSVVEYLHEQYF; CDR3nt: TGCAGCGTTGTCGAATACCTACACGAGCAGTACTTC
abundance: .; d_gene: .; j_gene: TRBJ2-7; v_gene: TRBV20-1; CDR3aa: CSARDWGLSYEQYF; CDR3nt: TGCAGTGCTAGAGATTGGGGACTTAGCTACGAGCAGTACTTC
abundance: .; d_gene: TRBD2; j_gene: TRBJ2-5; v_gene: TRBV20-1; CDR3aa: CSAREGGGLQETQYF; CDR3nt: TGCAGTGCTAGAGAAGGCGGGGGGCTCCAAGAGACCCAGTACTTC
abundance: few; d_gene: .; j_gene: TRBJ2-2; v_gene: TRBV27; CDR3aa: CASGWVLTGELFF; CDR3nt: TGTGCCTCCGGCTGGGTCTTAACCGGGGAGCTGTTTTTT
abundance: .; d_gene: TRBD1; j_gene: TRBJ2-5; v_gene: TRBV10-3; CDR3aa: CATRGQETQYF; CDR3nt: TGTGCCACCAGGGGGCAAGAGACCCAGTACTTC
abundance: .; d_gene: .; j_gene: TRBJ1-5; v_gene: TRBV6-5; CDR3aa: CASSYSPTGNQPQHF; CDR3nt: TGTGCCAGCAGTTACTCGCCGACAGGTAATCAGCCCCAGCATTTT
abundance: .; d_gene: TRBD1; j_gene: TRBJ2-3; v_gene: TRBV2; CDR3aa: CATDRDTDTQYF; CDR3nt: TGTGCCACGGACAGGGACACAGATACGCAGTATTTT
abundance: many; d_gene: .; j_gene: TRBJ1-1; v_gene: TRBV7-8; CDR3aa: CASSLRPQGTEAFF; CDR3nt: TGTGCCAGCAGCTTACGGCCACAGGGCACTGAAGCTTTCTTT
abundance: few; d_gene: .; j_gene: TRBJ1-1; v_gene: TRBV20-1; CDR3aa: CSASRMNTEAFF; CDR3nt: TGCAGTGCTAGTCGCATGAACACTGAAGCTTTCTTT
abundance: .; d_gene: .; j_gene: TRBJ2-7; v_gene: TRBV3-1; CDR3aa: CASSPLGSAYEQYF; CDR3nt: TGTGCCAGCAGCCCCCTCGGCTCCGCCTACGAGCAGTACTTC
abundance: .; d_gene: .; j_gene: TRBJ1-5; v_gene: TRBV18; CDR3aa: CASSPAGVRNQPQHF; CDR3nt: TGTGCCAGCTCACCCGCGGGGGTTCGGAATCAGCCCCAGCATTTT
abundance: few; d_gene: .; j_gene: TRBJ1-5; v_gene: TRBV21-1; CDR3aa: CASSKASGLANQPQHF; CDR3nt: TGTGCCAGCAGCAAAGCGTCAGGGTTGGCCAATCAGCCCCAGCATTTT
abundance: .; d_gene: .; j_gene: TRBJ1-1; v_gene: TRBV23-1; CDR3aa: CASSQSRQREGTEAFF; CDR3nt: TGCGCCAGCAGTCAATCGCGGCAGCGAGAGGGCACTGAAGCTTTCTTT
abundance: .; d_gene: TRBD2; j_gene: TRBJ2-7; v_gene: TRBV7-9; CDR3aa: CASSFGGEAYEQYF; CDR3nt: TGTGCCAGCAGCTTCGGGGGGGAAGCCTACGAGCAGTACTTC
abundance: few; d_gene: TRBD2; j_gene: TRBJ2-1; v_gene: TRBV18; CDR3aa: CASSPVGTSGAYNEQFF; CDR3nt: TGTGCCAGCTCACCCGTCGGGACTAGCGGTGCCTACAATGAGCAGTTCTTC
abundance: few; d_gene: TRBD2; j_gene: TRBJ2-5; v_gene: TRBV7-2; CDR3aa: CASSTLGLEQETQYF; CDR3nt: TGTGCCAGCAGCACGCTAGGACTAGAACAAGAGACCCAGTACTTC
abundance: few; d_gene: .; j_gene: TRBJ2-3; v_gene: TRBV6-5; CDR3aa: CASSFPGKDTQYF; CDR3nt: TGTGCCAGCAGTTTCCCGGGAAAAGATACGCAGTATTTT
abundance: .; d_gene: TRBD2; j_gene: TRBJ2-1; v_gene: TRBV5-1; CDR3aa: CASSLAPSGGYNEQFF; CDR3nt: TGCGCCAGCAGCTTGGCCCCAAGCGGGGGCTACAATGAGCAGTTCTTC
abundance: .; d_gene: TRBD1; j_gene: TRBJ2-3; v_gene: TRBV12-3/TRBV12-4; CDR3aa: CASSRYRGDTQYF; CDR3nt: TGTGCCAGCAGCAGGTACAGGGGAGATACGCAGTATTTT
abundance: few; d_gene: .; j_gene: TRBJ2-5; v_gene: TRBV20-1; CDR3aa: CSARPGAYQETQYF; CDR3nt: TGCAGTGCTAGACCGGGGGCGTACCAAGAGACCCAGTACTTC
abundance: .; d_gene: .; j_gene: TRBJ1-5; v_gene: TRBV3-1; CDR3aa: CASSQGSTGDQPQHF; CDR3nt: TGTGCCAGCAGCCAAGGATCGACGGGAGATCAGCCCCAGCATTTT
abundance: .; d_gene: .; j_gene: TRBJ2-4; v_gene: TRBV6-2/TRBV6-3; CDR3aa: CASSYGTVGLAKNIQYF; CDR3nt: TGTGCCAGCAGTTACGGGACTGTGGGTTTGGCCAAAAACATTCAGTACTTC
abundance: .; d_gene: .; j_gene: TRBJ1-3; v_gene: TRBV5-1; CDR3aa: CASSLGGRSDHSGNTIYF; CDR3nt: TGCGCCAGCAGCTTGGGGGGTCGGAGTGACCACTCTGGAAACACCATATATTTT
abundance: many; d_gene: .; j_gene: TRBJ2-5; v_gene: TRBV18; CDR3aa: CASSPGLQETQYF; CDR3nt: TGTGCCAGCTCCCCGGGACTGCAAGAGACCCAGTACTTC
abundance: .; d_gene: .; j_gene: TRBJ1-1; v_gene: TRBV6-1; CDR3aa: CASSWGALNTEAFF; CDR3nt: TGTGCCAGCAGCTGGGGGGCTTTGAACACTGAAGCTTTCTTT
abundance: few; d_gene: TRBD1; j_gene: TRBJ1-2; v_gene: TRBV20-1; CDR3aa: CSAIGQAYGYTF; CDR3nt: TGCAGTGCTATTGGACAGGCCTATGGCTACACCTTC
abundance: many; d_gene: .; j_gene: TRBJ1-2; v_gene: TRBV5-1; CDR3aa: CASSLDTEGGGYTF; CDR3nt: TGCGCCAGCAGCTTGGACACCGAAGGAGGTGGCTACACCTTC
abundance: few; d_gene: TRBD1; j_gene: TRBJ1-5; v_gene: TRBV6-2/TRBV6-3; CDR3aa: CASSHRDRGGQPQHF; CDR3nt: TGTGCCAGCAGTCACCGGGACAGGGGTGGTCAGCCCCAGCATTTT
abundance: few; d_gene: .; j_gene: TRBJ2-1; v_gene: TRBV11-3; CDR3aa: CASSVELGISSYNEQFF; CDR3nt: TGTGCCAGCAGCGTAGAGCTTGGGATCAGCTCCTACAATGAGCAGTTCTTC
abundance: few; d_gene: TRBD2; j_gene: TRBJ2-1; v_gene: TRBV7-3; CDR3aa: CASSLSGTSGGEQFF; CDR3nt: TGTGCCAGCAGCCTGTCCGGGACTAGCGGGGGTGAGCAGTTCTTC
abundance: .; d_gene: TRBD1; j_gene: TRBJ2-1; v_gene: TRBV6-6; CDR3aa: CASSYQDRGPEEQFF; CDR3nt: TGTGCCAGCAGTTATCAGGACAGGGGACCTGAGGAGCAGTTCTTC
abundance: many; d_gene: TRBD1; j_gene: TRBJ1-4; v_gene: TRBV5-6; CDR3aa: CASSLGGQRNEKLFF; CDR3nt: TGTGCCAGCAGCTTGGGGGGACAGAGGAATGAAAAACTGTTTTTT
abundance: many; d_gene: .; j_gene: TRBJ1-1; v_gene: TRBV30; CDR3aa: CAWRRGIMNTEAFF; CDR3nt: TGTGCCTGGAGGCGGGGGATTATGAACACTGAAGCTTTCTTT
abundance: few; d_gene: .; j_gene: TRBJ1-1; v_gene: TRBV18; CDR3aa: CASSPPSVGFRTEAFF; CDR3nt: TGTGCCAGCTCACCACCGTCGGTGGGTTTTCGGACTGAAGCTTTCTTT
abundance: few; d_gene: .; j_gene: TRBJ1-5; v_gene: TRBV29-1; CDR3aa: CSVESMGQPQHF; CDR3nt: TGCAGCGTTGAATCTATGGGCCAGCCCCAGCATTTT
abundance: .; d_gene: .; j_gene: TRBJ1-1; v_gene: TRBV4-1; CDR3aa: CASSQEGRDRAFF; CDR3nt: TGCGCCAGCAGCCAAGAAGGTAGGGACCGGGCTTTCTTT
abundance: .; d_gene: TRBD1; j_gene: TRBJ2-7; v_gene: TRBV11-2; CDR3aa: CASSLQGPYEQYF; CDR3nt: TGTGCCAGCAGTCTACAGGGGCCGTACGAGCAGTACTTC
abundance: few; d_gene: TRBD2; j_gene: TRBJ2-3; v_gene: TRBV28; CDR3aa: CASSGNRRGGTDTQYF; CDR3nt: TGTGCCAGCAGTGGCAATAGGCGGGGGGGCACAGATACGCAGTATTTT
abundance: .; d_gene: TRBD2; j_gene: TRBJ2-2; v_gene: TRBV7-8; CDR3aa: CASSSPGLAGVADTGELFF; CDR3nt: TGTGCCAGCAGCTCACCCGGACTAGCGGGGGTCGCGGACACCGGGGAGCTGTTTTTT
abundance: .; d_gene: TRBD2; j_gene: TRBJ2-1; v_gene: TRBV15; CDR3aa: CATSRERAGGTNNEQFF; CDR3nt: TGTGCCACCAGCAGAGAGAGAGCGGGGGGGACAAACAATGAGCAGTTCTTC
abundance: many; d_gene: .; j_gene: TRBJ1-1; v_gene: TRBV12-3/TRBV12-4; CDR3aa: CASSLRYTEAFF; CDR3nt: TGTGCCAGCAGTTTAAGGTACACTGAAGCTTTCTTT
abundance: .; d_gene: TRBD1; j_gene: TRBJ2-1; v_gene: TRBV18; CDR3aa: CASSPDRVTYNEQFF; CDR3nt: TGTGCCAGCTCACCCGACAGGGTGACCTACAATGAGCAGTTCTTC
abundance: .; d_gene: TRBD1; j_gene: TRBJ2-6; v_gene: TRBV5-1; CDR3aa: CASSTLDRPSSGANVLTF; CDR3nt: TGCGCCAGCAGCACCCTGGACAGGCCAAGCTCTGGGGCCAACGTCCTGACTTTC
abundance: many; d_gene: TRBD1; j_gene: TRBJ1-2; v_gene: TRBV7-2; CDR3aa: CASSLMDRFNTF; CDR3nt: TGTGCCAGCAGCTTAATGGACAGGTTCAACACCTTC